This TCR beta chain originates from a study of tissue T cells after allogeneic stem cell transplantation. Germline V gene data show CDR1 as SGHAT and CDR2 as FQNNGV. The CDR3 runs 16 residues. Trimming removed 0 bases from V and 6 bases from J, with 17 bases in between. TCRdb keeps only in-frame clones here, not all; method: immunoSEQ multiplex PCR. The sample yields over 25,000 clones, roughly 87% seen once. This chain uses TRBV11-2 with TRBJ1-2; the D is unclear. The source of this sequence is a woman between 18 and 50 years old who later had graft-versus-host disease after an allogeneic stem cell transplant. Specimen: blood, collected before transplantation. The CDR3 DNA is TGTGCCAGCAGCTTAGATGGGCAGGACGCTCTCGATGGCTACACCTTC. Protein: CASSLDGQDALDGYTF.